This entry features one T cell receptor beta chain sequence. Its antigen specificity is not known. No qualities accompany the bases; no much larger clone lies one base away. TCRbeta CDR3 regions were amplified from genomic DNA using the immunoSEQ Assay, a bias-controlled multiplex PCR. The published analysis was carried out like this. The number of nucleated cells in each sample was estimated from the amplification of reference gene primers within the assay. To quantify the absolute abundance of each unique TCRbeta CDR3 rearrangement, sequence reads were collapsed and filtered. For each sample, productive Simpson clonality was calculated as the square root of Simpson's diversity index across productive rearrangements. TCRdb holds this immuneACCESS table with in-frame rearrangements only. Some clones are missing; in checked studies, unresolved V genes explain under half, and the rest has no known cause. V, J and clone size reflect that table, while D and trimming were determined from the DNA. A total of roughly 150,000 clones appear in this sample, 75% to 90% of them only once. The biggest ten clones account for about 15% of the sample.

This specimen belongs to a study of blood T cell repertoires in COVID-19 (dated by TCRdb to about 2020). For context, the study as a whole: Samples covering the acute and convalescent phases of COVID-19 were provided by collaborators in the United States, Italy and Spain. The material from the prospective study consisted of cDNA or gDNA derived from T cells, B-cell-depleted T cells, or PBMCs. Subjects who had been exposed to COVID-19, were actively infected with it, or had recovered from it provided the deeply sampled blood TCRbeta repertoires that made up the dataset. The repertoires were made available in a free public database intended to serve as a resource for research on the immune response to SARS-CoV-2. The samples were drawn from the first 160 participants of the ongoing ImmuneRACE study and from 1,254 subjects provided by 6 global collaborators. The sample metadata nearly always contained a de-identified subject ID, COVID-19 status, age in years and sex. Where HLA class I and class II types were available, the types were taken from metadata supplied by the sample provider, not from assay-based typing. The study at large found these results: The quantity of clinical and demographic metadata differed by source and by participant and was supplied without curation.

V was cut back by 3 bases and J by 0 bases, leaving a gap of 13 bases between them. The CDR3 numbers 16 residues from cysteine through phenylalanine. Solely the CDR3 DNA is kept, with 48 bases framed from the first base. Taken from the germline V gene, the CDR1 and CDR2 loops are SGHRS and YFSETQ. Each collaborating institution followed its own protocols to collect whole blood in K2EDTA tubes. For TCRbeta analysis, collaborator samples were shipped as frozen whole blood, as isolated PBMCs, or as DNA extracted from either sample type. The clonotype was recovered from a woman between 40 and 55 years old with acute or convalescent COVID-19. Source material: peripheral blood. Recombination joined TRBV5-1 with TRBJ2-1; TRBD2 could be the D gene, as 6 bases match. The bases are TGCGCCAGCAGCTCGAATAGCGGAAGCTCCTACAATGAGCAGTTCTTC. Translation gives CASSSNSGSSYNEQFF.